One T cell receptor (beta chain) is described in this entry. TCR beta CDR3 sequences were amplified from RNA transcripts. HTBI primers were employed in a first-round RT-PCR of the TCR CDR3. TCRdb used MiXCR to reprocess the multiplex PCR reads, holding one entry per CDR3 protein. Of 300,000 or so distinct CDR3 sequences listed, around 17% were seen once; the top ten hold approximately 31%. The source of the sample is a study of T cells in Graves' hyperthyroidism and ophthalmopathy. Germline-derived CDR1 and CDR2 are DFQATT and SNEGSKA (reference sequence). V gave up 3 bases and J gave up 6 bases, with 24 bases separating them. This CDR3 is 17 amino acids long.

The sequencing sample was made of blood. V usage is TRBV20-1 and J usage is TRBJ1-5; D gene uncertain. The receptor was isolated from a young man with Graves' hyperthyroidism. CDR3 protein: CSASMGQRSFRGQPQHF. Written as DNA, the CDR3 is TGCAGTGCTAGCATGGGCCAACGGTCCTTCCGGGGTCAGCCCCAGCATTTT.